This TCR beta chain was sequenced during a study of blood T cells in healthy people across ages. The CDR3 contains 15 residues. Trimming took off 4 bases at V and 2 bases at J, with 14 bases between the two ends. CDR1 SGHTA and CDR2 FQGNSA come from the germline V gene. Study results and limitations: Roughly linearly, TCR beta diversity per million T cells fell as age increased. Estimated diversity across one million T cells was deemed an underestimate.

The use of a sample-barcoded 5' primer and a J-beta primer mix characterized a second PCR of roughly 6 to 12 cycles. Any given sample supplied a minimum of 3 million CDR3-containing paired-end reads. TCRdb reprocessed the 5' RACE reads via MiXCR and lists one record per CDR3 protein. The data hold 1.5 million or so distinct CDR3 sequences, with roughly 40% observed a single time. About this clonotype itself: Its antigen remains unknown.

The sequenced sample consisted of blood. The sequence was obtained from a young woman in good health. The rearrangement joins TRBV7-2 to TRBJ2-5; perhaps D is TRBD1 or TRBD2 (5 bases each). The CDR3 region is CASSYGTALQETQYF. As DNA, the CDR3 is TGTGCCAGCAGCTACGGGACCGCACTTCAAGAGACCCAGTACTTC. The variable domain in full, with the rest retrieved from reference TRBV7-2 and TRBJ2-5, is GAGVSQSPSNKVTEKGKDVELRCDPISGHTALYWYRQSLGQGLEFLIYFQGNSAPDKSGLPSDRFSAERTGGSVSTLTIQRTQQEDSAVYLCASSYGTALQETQYFGPGTRLLVL.